This T cell receptor beta chain is from a study of blood T cell repertoires in COVID-19. The table came from immunoSEQ multiplex PCR; TCRdb's copy has only in-frame clones and leaves some out. The sample carries roughly 180,000 clones, approximately 80% recorded once. This TCR came from a woman aged 40-49 years with COVID-19, enrolled during active disease. Sequencing used peripheral blood.

The CDR3 loop reads CASSLSVVGGADTQYF. In nucleotides, the CDR3 is TGTGCCAGCAGCCTCTCTGTTGTCGGGGGGGCCGATACGCAGTATTTT. The chain is built from TRBV7-2 and TRBJ2-3, with TRBD2 identical over 8 bases. The V gene end was trimmed by 5 bases and the J gene end by 6 bases; junction bases not matched to a gene: 13. The germline V gene encodes CDR1 SGHTA and CDR2 FQGNSA. The CDR3 runs to 16 residues.